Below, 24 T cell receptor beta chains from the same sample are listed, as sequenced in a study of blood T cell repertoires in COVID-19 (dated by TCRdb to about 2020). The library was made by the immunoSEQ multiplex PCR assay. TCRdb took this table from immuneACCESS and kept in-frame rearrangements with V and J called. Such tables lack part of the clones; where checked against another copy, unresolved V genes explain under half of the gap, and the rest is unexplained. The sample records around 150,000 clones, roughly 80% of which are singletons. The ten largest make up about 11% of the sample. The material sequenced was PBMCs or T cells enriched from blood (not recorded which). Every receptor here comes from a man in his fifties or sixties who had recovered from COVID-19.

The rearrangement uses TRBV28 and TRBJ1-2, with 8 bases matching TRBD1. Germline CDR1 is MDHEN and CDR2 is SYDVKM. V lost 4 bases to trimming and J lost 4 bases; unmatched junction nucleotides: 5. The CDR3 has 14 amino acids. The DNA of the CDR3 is TGTGCCAGCAGTTACCCCAGGGGGCGCTATGGCTACACCTTC. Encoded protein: CASSYPRGRYGYTF.

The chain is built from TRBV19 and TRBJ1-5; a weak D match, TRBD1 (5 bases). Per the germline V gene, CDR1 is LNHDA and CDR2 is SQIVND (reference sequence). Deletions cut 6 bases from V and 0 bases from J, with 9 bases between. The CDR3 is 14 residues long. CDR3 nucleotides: TGTGCCAGTAGATGGGGCCATAGCAATCAGCCCCAGCATTTT. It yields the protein CASRWGHSNQPQHF.

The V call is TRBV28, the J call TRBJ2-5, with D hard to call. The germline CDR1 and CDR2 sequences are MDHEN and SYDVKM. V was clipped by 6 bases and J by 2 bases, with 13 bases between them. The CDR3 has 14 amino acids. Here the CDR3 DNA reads TGTGCCAGCAGCCCTAATAGAGTTCAAGAGACCCAGTACTTC. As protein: CASSPNRVQETQYF.

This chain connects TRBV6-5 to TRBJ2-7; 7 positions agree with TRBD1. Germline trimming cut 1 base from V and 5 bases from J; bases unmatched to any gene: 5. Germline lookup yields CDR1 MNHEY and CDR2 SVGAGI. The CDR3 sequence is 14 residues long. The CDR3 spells CASSYYRGSDEQYF. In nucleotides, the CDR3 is TGTGCCAGCAGTTACTACAGGGGTTCCGACGAGCAGTACTTC.

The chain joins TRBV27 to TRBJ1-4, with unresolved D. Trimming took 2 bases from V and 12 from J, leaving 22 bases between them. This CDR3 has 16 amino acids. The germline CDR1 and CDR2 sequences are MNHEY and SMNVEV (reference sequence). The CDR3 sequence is CASSLQNPPVVTELFF. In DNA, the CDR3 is TGTGCCAGCAGTTTACAGAACCCCCCCGTGGTAACAGAACTGTTTTTT.

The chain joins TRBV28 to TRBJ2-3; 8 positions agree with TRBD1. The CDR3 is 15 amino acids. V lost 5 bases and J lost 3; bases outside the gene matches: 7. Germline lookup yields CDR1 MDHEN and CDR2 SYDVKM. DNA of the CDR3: TGTGCCAGCAGTGATCGACAGGGGTTAACAGATACGCAGTATTTT. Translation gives CASSDRQGLTDTQYF.

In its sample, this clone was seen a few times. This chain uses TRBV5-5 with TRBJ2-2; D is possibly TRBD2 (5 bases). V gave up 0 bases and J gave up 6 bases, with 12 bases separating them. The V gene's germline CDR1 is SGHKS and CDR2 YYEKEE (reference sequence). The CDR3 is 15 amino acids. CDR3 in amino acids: CASSLEGLGAGELFF. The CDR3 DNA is TGTGCCAGCAGCTTGGAGGGTTTGGGAGCCGGGGAGCTGTTTTTT.

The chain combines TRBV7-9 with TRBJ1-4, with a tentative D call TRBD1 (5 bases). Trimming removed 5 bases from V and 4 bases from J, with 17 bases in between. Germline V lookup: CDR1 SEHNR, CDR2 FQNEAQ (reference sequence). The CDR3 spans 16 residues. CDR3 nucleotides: TGTGCCAGCAGCGAGTACGACAGCGGGTTTAATGAAAAACTGTTTTTT. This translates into CASSEYDSGFNEKLFF. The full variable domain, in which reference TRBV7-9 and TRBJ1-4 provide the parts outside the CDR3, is DTGVSQNPRHKITKRGQNVTFRCDPISEHNRLYWYRQTLGQGPEFLTYFQNEAQLEKSRLLSDRFSAERPKGSFSTLEIQRTEQGDSAMYLCASSEYDSGFNEKLFFGSGTQLSVL.

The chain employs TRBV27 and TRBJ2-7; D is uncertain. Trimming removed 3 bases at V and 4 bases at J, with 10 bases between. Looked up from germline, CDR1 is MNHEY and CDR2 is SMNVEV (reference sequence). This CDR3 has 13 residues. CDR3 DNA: TGTGCCAGCAGTTTCTCACATACATACGAGCAGTACTTC. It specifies CASSFSHTYEQYF.

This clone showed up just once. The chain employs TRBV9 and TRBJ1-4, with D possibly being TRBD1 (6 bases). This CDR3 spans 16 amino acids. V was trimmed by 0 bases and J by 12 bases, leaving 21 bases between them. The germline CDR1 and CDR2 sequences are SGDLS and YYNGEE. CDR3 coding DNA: TGTGCCAGCAGCGTAGGTGGACAGTATCCTGGTGCGGAACTGTTTTTT. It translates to CASSVGGQYPGAELFF. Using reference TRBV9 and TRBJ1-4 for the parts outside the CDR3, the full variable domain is DSGVTQTPKHLITATGQRVTLRCSPRSGDLSVYWYQQSLDQGLQFLIQYYNGEERAKGNILERFSAQQFPDLHSELNLSSLELGDSALYFCASSVGGQYPGAELFFGSGTQLSVL.

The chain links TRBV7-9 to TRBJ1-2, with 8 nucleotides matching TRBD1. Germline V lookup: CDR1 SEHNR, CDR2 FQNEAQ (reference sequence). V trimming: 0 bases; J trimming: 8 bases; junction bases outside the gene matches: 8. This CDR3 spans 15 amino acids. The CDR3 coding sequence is TGTGCCAGCAGCTTAGCGGAGGCAGGGGGCGGCGGCTACACCTTC. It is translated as CASSLAEAGGGGYTF.

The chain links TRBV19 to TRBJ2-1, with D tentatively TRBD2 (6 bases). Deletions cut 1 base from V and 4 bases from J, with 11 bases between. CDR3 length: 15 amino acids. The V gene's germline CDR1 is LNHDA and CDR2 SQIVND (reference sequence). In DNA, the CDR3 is TGTGCCAGTAGTATAGCCCGGGAGAGATACAATGAGCAGTTCTTC. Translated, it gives CASSIARERYNEQFF.

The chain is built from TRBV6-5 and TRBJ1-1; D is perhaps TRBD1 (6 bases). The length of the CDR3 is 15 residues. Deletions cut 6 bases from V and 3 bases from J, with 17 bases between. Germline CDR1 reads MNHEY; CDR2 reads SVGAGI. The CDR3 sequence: CASSRNTGMYTEAFF. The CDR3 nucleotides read TGTGCCAGCAGCCGAAACACAGGGATGTACACTGAAGCTTTCTTT.

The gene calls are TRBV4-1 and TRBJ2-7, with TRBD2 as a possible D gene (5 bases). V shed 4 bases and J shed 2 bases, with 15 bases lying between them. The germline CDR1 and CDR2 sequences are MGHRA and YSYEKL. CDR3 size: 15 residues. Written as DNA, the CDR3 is TGCGCCAGCAGCCCCACCGAGAGGGTCACCTACGAGCAGTACTTC. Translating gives CASSPTERVTYEQYF.

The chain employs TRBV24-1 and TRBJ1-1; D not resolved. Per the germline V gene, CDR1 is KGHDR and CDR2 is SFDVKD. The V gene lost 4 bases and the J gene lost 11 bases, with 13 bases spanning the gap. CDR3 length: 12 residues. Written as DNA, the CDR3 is TGTGCCACCAGTGACCTCGTCCAGAGGGCTTTCTTT. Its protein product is CATSDLVQRAFF.

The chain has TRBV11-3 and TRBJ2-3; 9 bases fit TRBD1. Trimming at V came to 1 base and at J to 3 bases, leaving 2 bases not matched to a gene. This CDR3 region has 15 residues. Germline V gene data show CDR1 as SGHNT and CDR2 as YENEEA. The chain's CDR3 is CASSLGTGATDTQYF. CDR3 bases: TGTGCCAGCAGCTTAGGGACAGGGGCTACAGATACGCAGTATTTT.

CDR3 in amino acids: CASSLTGDYGYTF. CDR3 sequence (DNA): TGTGCCAGCAGTCTTACAGGGGACTATGGCTACACCTTC. V usage is TRBV3-1 (or the pseudogene TRBV3-2) and J usage is TRBJ1-2; 7 bases align to TRBD1. CDR1 and CDR2 (germline): LGHDT, YNNKEL (reference sequence). CDR3 length: 13 residues. Losses at the gene ends were 6 bases for V and 3 bases for J; bases not matched to a gene: 4.

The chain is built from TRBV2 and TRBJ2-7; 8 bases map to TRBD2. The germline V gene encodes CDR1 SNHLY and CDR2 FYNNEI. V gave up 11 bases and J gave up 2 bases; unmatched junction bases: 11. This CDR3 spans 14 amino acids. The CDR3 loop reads CASRVPAGAYEQYF. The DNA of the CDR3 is TGTGCCTCAAGGGTTCCAGCGGGGGCCTACGAGCAGTACTTC.

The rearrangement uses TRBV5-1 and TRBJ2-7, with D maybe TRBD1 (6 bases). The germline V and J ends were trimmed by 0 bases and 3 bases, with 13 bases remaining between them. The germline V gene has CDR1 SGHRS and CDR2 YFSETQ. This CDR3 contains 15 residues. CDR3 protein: CASSLAPTGYYEQYF. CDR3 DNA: TGCGCCAGCAGCTTGGCCCCGACAGGTTACTACGAGCAGTACTTC.

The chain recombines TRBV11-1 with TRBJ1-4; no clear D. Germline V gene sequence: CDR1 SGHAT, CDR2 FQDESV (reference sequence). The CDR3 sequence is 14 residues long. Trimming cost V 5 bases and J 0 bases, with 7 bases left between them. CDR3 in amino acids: CASSKQTTNEKLFF. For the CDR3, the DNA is TGTGCCAGCAGCAAACAGACAACTAATGAAAAACTGTTTTTT.

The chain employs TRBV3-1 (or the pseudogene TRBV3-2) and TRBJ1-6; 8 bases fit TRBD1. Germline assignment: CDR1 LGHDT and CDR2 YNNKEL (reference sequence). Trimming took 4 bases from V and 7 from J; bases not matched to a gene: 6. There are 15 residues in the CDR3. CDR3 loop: CASSRVDRGNSPLHF. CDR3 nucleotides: TGTGCCAGCAGCCGGGTAGACAGGGGAAATTCACCCCTCCACTTT.

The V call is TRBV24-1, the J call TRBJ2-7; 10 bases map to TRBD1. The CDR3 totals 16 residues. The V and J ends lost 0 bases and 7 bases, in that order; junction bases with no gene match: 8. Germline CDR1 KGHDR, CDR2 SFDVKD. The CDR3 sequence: CATSDLGTGVLGEQYF. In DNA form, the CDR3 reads TGTGCCACCAGTGATTTGGGGACAGGGGTTTTGGGGGAGCAGTACTTC.

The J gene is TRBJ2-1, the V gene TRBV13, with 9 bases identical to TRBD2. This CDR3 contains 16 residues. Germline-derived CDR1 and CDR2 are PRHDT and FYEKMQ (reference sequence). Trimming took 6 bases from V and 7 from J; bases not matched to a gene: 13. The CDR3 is CASRRAAGGLMNEQFF. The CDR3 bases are TGTGCCAGCAGGCGAGCGGCGGGGGGGCTTATGAATGAGCAGTTCTTC.

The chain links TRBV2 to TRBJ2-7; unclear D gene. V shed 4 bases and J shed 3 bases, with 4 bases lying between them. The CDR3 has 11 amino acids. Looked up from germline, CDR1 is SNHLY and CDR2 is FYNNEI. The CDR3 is CASSAVYEQYF. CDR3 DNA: TGTGCCAGCAGTGCTGTCTACGAGCAGTACTTC.